Listed below are T cell receptor beta chains from one sample, sequenced in a study of breast tumors, draining lymph nodes, adjacent tissues. One entry per CDR3 protein, called by TCRdb with MiXCR from the multiplex PCR reads. Counted here are under 150,000 distinct CDR3 sequences, 21% occurring once; the ten biggest clones make up 2% to 2.5%. The specimen was axillary lymph node tissue. The receptors here all came from a female donor with breast cancer. Some clones in this sample may be carry-over from other donors' samples. Both conserved end residues are part of each CDR3. The D gene is left open where the match is weak. Size is stated for part of the rows, as once, few or many counts, or as a class when the clone is expanded.

many | - | TRBJ2-7 | TRBV7-2 | CASSRTHLYEQYF | TGTGCCAGCAGCCGAACCCACCTCTACGAGCAGTACTTC
many | TRBD1 | TRBJ2-7 | TRBV28 | CASSSTRTGTHEQYF | TGTGCCAGCAGTTCAACCCGGACAGGGACACACGAGCAGTACTTC
many | - | TRBJ2-7 | TRBV6-1 | CASRGYEGEQYF | TGTGCCAGCAGGGGGTATGAAGGCGAGCAGTACTTC
few | TRBD1 | TRBJ1-2 | TRBV11-1 | CASSLAAGGGYGYTF | TGTGCCAGCAGCTTAGCGGCAGGGGGAGGCTATGGCTACACCTTC
many | TRBD1 | TRBJ2-1 | TRBV2 | CASSSGQGGYNEQFF | TGTGCCAGCAGCTCGGGACAGGGGGGGTACAATGAGCAGTTCTTC
- | - | TRBJ2-2 | TRBV3-1 | CASSQGYVRARVRLFF | TGTGCCAGCAGCCAAGGTTATGTACGAGCTAGGGTCCGGCTGTTTTTT
many | - | TRBJ2-7 | TRBV7-6 | CASSPLNPGPYEQYF | TGTGCCAGCAGTCCCCTCAACCCAGGCCCCTACGAGCAGTACTTC
many | - | TRBJ1-5 | TRBV28 | CASSLRGGNQPQHF | TGTGCCAGCAGTTTAAGGGGAGGCAATCAGCCCCAGCATTTT
many | - | TRBJ2-2 | TRBV20-1 | CSATGETGELFF | TGCAGTGCTACAGGAGAAACCGGGGAGCTGTTTTTT
many | - | TRBJ1-4 | TRBV7-8 | CASSLVGGGGEKLFF | TGTGCCAGCAGCTTAGTAGGGGGTGGCGGTGAAAAACTGTTTTTT
once | TRBD1 | TRBJ2-6 | TRBV30 | CAVKPGTGRPGANVLTF | TGTGCAGTCAAACCCGGGACAGGGCGCCCTGGGGCCAACGTCCTGACTTTC
few | TRBD1 | TRBJ1-3 | TRBV4-1 | CASSPRTGRDTIYF | TGCGCCAGCAGCCCCCGGACAGGGCGAGACACCATATATTTT
- | - | TRBJ2-7 | TRBV7-2 | CASGLNAGHYEQYF | TGTGCCAGCGGCTTAAATGCGGGCCACTACGAGCAGTACTTC
many | - | TRBJ1-3 | TRBV19 | CASSIEASSGNTIYF | TGTGCCAGTAGTATAGAGGCGAGCTCTGGAAACACCATATATTTT
- | - | TRBJ2-7 | TRBV29-1 | CSVEDMRGSYEQYF | TGCAGCGTTGAAGATATGCGCGGCAGCTACGAGCAGTACTTC
many | TRBD2 | TRBJ2-3 | TRBV11-2 | CASSPNRGLAGTIF | TGTGCCAGCAGCCCTAACCGGGGACTAGCGGGGACCATTTTT
many | TRBD1 | TRBJ2-7 | TRBV7-6 | CASSLEPGQGGSYEQYF | TGTGCCAGCAGCTTAGAGCCTGGACAGGGTGGATCCTACGAGCAGTACTTC
many | - | TRBJ2-7 | TRBV15 | CATSRDMGWGGSSAYEQYF | TGTGCCACCAGCAGAGATATGGGCTGGGGTGGGAGCTCCGCCTACGAGCAGTACTTC
few | - | TRBJ2-1 | TRBV5-4 | CASSRGGGSSYNEQFF | TGTGCCAGCAGCCGGGGAGGAGGGTCGTCCTACAATGAGCAGTTCTTC
many | - | TRBJ2-3 | TRBV9 | CASSVEAESNTDTQYF | TGTGCCAGCAGCGTAGAGGCAGAATCAAACACAGATACGCAGTATTTT
many | TRBD1 | TRBJ1-2 | TRBV27 | CASSLSAPGTGPGYTF | TGTGCCAGCAGTTTATCTGCCCCCGGGACAGGCCCTGGCTACACCTTC
- | - | TRBJ1-1 | TRBV7-8 | CASSFTVKTTEAFF | TGTGCCAGCAGCTTTACGGTCAAAACCACTGAAGCTTTCTTT
many | - | TRBJ2-1 | TRBV29-1 | CSVEEFDEQFF | TGCAGCGTTGAAGAGTTCGATGAGCAGTTCTTC
many | TRBD2 | TRBJ2-5 | TRBV9 | CASSVVASGSGETQYF | TGTGCCAGCAGCGTAGTTGCTAGCGGGTCCGGAGAGACCCAGTACTTC
many | TRBD1 | TRBJ1-2 | TRBV5-6 | CASSLVTGGNYGYTF | TGTGCCAGCAGCTTGGTGACAGGGGGTAACTATGGCTACACCTTC
many | - | TRBJ2-3 | TRBV19 | CASRSQGMVTDTQYF | TGTGCCAGTAGATCCCAGGGGATGGTCACAGATACGCAGTATTTT
many | - | TRBJ2-5 | TRBV20-1 | CSISGPPRETQYF | TGCAGCATAAGCGGTCCTCCCCGGGAGACCCAGTACTTC
many | - | TRBJ1-6 | TRBV6-5 | CASSYSRLLVDSPLHF | TGTGCCAGCAGTTACTCGAGGCTTCTGGTTGATTCACCCCTCCACTTT
many | TRBD1 | TRBJ1-2 | TRBV27 | CASSFFPDRESYGYTF | TGTGCCAGCAGTTTTTTCCCTGACAGGGAATCATATGGCTACACCTTC
- | TRBD2 | TRBJ2-2 | TRBV20-1 | CSADVILAGGGTGELFF | TGCAGTGCCGACGTCATACTAGCGGGAGGAGGAACCGGGGAGCTGTTTTTT
few | TRBD2 | TRBJ2-1 | TRBV11-1 | CASSPLGLAGALLREQFF | TGTGCCAGCAGCCCCCTAGGGCTAGCGGGAGCTTTGTTAAGGGAGCAGTTCTTC
many | TRBD2 | TRBJ2-7 | TRBV4-1 | CASSQVGSGSSEQYF | TGCGCCAGCAGCCAAGTAGGTAGCGGGAGCTCCGAGCAGTACTTC